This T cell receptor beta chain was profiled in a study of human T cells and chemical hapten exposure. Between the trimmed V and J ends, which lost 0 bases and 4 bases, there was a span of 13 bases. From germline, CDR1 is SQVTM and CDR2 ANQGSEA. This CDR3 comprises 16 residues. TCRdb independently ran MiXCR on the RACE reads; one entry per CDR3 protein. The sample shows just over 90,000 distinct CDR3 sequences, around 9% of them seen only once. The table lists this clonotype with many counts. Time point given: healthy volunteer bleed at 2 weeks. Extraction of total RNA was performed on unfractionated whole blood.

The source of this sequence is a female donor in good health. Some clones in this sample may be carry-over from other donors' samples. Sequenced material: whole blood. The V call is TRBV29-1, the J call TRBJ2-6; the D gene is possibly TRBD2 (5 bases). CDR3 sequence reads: CSVEDSEGTGANVLTF. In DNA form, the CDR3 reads TGCAGCGTTGAAGATAGCGAGGGTACCGGGGCCAACGTCCTGACTTTC.